Each of the 13 T cell receptor beta chains below was sequenced from the same sample in a study of siplizumab effects on memory and regulatory T cells. Produced via immunoSEQ multiplex PCR; TCRdb's table is partial and in-frame only. The profile shows 90,000 to 120,000 clones, more than 85% of them singletons. Sequencing was done on a sample of CD4+ T cells sorted from blood. The receptors stem from a human donor in good health. Some clones in this sample may be carry-over from other donors' samples.

This clone occurred once. The rearrangement links TRBV5-1 to TRBJ1-1; D gene unclear. CDR1 is SGHRS, CDR2 YFSETQ, per germline. V lost 3 bases and J 4 bases, leaving 10 bases between the germline ends. The CDR3 has 13 residues. Here the CDR3 DNA reads TGCGCCAGCAGCTCCACCGGTGGCACTGAAGCTTTCTTT. This translates into CASSSTGGTEAFF.

The V call is TRBV18, the J call TRBJ2-1; 12 positions match TRBD2. The length of the CDR3 is 15 residues. CDR1 and CDR2 (germline): KGHSH, LQKENI. The J segment lost 7 bases and the V segment lost 1 base, leaving 2 bases of the junction unmatched. CDR3 sequence reads: CASSPRLAGENEQFF. The DNA for the CDR3 is TGTGCCAGCTCACCACGACTAGCGGGGGAGAATGAGCAGTTCTTC.

The rearrangement joins TRBV5-6 to TRBJ1-5; 10 nucleotides agree with TRBD1. In germline, CDR1 is SGHDT, CDR2 YYEEEE. The CDR3 runs to 18 residues. The trim removed 4 bases at V and 5 bases at J, leaving 15 bases unmatched. The CDR3 sequence is CASSLTPGQGLQDQPQHF. CDR3 DNA sequence: TGTGCCAGCAGCCTCACTCCGGGACAGGGGCTCCAGGATCAGCCCCAGCATTTT.

This rearrangement joins TRBV13 to TRBJ2-2, with 10 bases identical to TRBD2. Germline CDR1 reads PRHDT; CDR2 reads FYEKMQ (reference sequence). With V trimmed by 5 bases and J by 6 bases, 9 bases remained unmatched. The CDR3 totals 16 residues. The chain's CDR3 is CASSRPGLASAGELFF. The CDR3 bases are TGTGCCAGCAGCCGGCCGGGACTAGCGTCAGCCGGGGAGCTGTTTTTT. Looking up the rest from reference TRBV13 and TRBJ2-2 gives the full variable domain: AAGVIQSPRHLIKEKRETATLKCYPIPRHDTVYWYQQGPGQDPQFLISFYEKMQSDKGSIPDRFSAQQFSDYHSELNMSSLELGDSALYFCASSRPGLASAGELFFGEGSRLTVL.

The CDR3 DNA sequence: TGTGCCAGCAGACCCCGGGGATCAAACTACAATGAGCAGTTCTTC. This encodes CASRPRGSNYNEQFF. This chain links TRBV27 with TRBJ2-1; TRBD2 might be the D (5 bases). Germline V gene lookup returns CDR1 MNHEY and CDR2 SMNVEV (reference sequence). This CDR3 region has 15 residues. V lost 6 bases to trimming and J lost 3 bases, with 15 bases between them.

The V gene is TRBV18, the J gene TRBJ1-1, with D perhaps TRBD1 (5 bases). The germline V gene has CDR1 KGHSH and CDR2 LQKENI. Trimming cost V 8 bases and J 3 bases, with 13 bases left between them. This CDR3 contains 13 residues. The DNA of the CDR3 is TGTGCCAGCCGTTCAGGGATAGACACTGAAGCTTTCTTT. Amino acid sequence: CASRSGIDTEAFF.

The V gene is TRBV5-1, the J gene TRBJ1-2; D might be TRBD1 (5 bases). Trimming took 0 bases from V and 3 from J, leaving 12 bases between them. The CDR3 loop spans 15 amino acids. Germline V lookup: CDR1 SGHRS, CDR2 YFSETQ. This chain's CDR3 is CASSLVLGEDYGYTF. The DNA for the CDR3 is TGCGCCAGCAGCTTGGTCTTAGGGGAGGACTATGGCTACACCTTC.

This chain joins TRBV7-9 and TRBJ1-1; TRBD1 matches 8 bases. The V segment lost 3 bases and the J segment 7 bases; nucleotides outside the gene matches: 10. The CDR3 has 15 amino acids. Germline loops: CDR1 SEHNR, CDR2 FQNEAQ (reference sequence). CDR3 loop: CASSLTAGGRGEAFF. The CDR3 DNA sequence: TGTGCCAGCAGCTTGACGGCAGGGGGCAGAGGTGAAGCTTTCTTT.

The chain couples TRBV15 to TRBJ2-3; weak D call: TRBD2 (5 bases). Trimming took off 4 bases at V and 7 bases at J, with 6 bases between the two ends. CDR1 and CDR2 (germline): LNHNV, YYDKDF (reference sequence). There are 11 residues in the CDR3. The CDR3 is CATSIGNTQYF. DNA of the CDR3: TGTGCCACCAGCATCGGGAATACGCAGTATTTT.

The chain couples TRBV2 to TRBJ2-2; D perhaps matches TRBD1 (6 bases). The CDR3 contains 14 residues. Between the trimmed V and J ends, which lost 8 bases and 0 bases, there was a span of 10 bases. Germline V CDR1 and CDR2: SNHLY, FYNNEI. The CDR3 DNA reads TGTGCCAGCGCTGGACAGTCGAACACCGGGGAGCTGTTTTTT. Translating gives CASAGQSNTGELFF.

This chain joins TRBV7-8 and TRBJ2-1; TRBD2 aligns across 9 bases. Losses at the gene ends were 5 bases for V and 3 bases for J; bases not matched to a gene: 14. CDR3 length: 18 amino acids. The germline gives CDR1 SGHVS, CDR2 FQNEAQ. CDR3 amino acids: CASSPSPSGTTNYNEQFF. In DNA, the CDR3 is TGTGCCAGCAGCCCCAGTCCTAGCGGGACTACTAACTACAATGAGCAGTTCTTC.

As DNA, the CDR3 is TGTGCCAGCAGCGCCCGTCGCACAGATACGCAGTATTTT. As protein: CASSARRTDTQYF. The chain uses TRBV7-3 and TRBJ2-3; D uncertain. Germline lookup yields CDR1 SGHTA and CDR2 FQGTGA. The CDR3 has 13 residues. V lost 5 bases to trimming and J lost 1 base, with 7 bases between them.

This clone is a singleton in its sample. The chain couples TRBV9 to TRBJ1-4; D uncertain. Germline V CDR1 and CDR2: SGDLS, YYNGEE. Between the trimmed V and J ends, which lost 4 bases and 6 bases, there was a span of 19 bases. The CDR3 extends over 16 amino acids. The CDR3 DNA is TGTGCCAGCAGCATTGGAGAGGTCTATTCGTATGAAAAACTGTTTTTT. It encodes CASSIGEVYSYEKLFF. The full variable domain, its missing parts supplied by reference TRBV9 and TRBJ1-4, is DSGVTQTPKHLITATGQRVTLRCSPRSGDLSVYWYQQSLDQGLQFLIQYYNGEERAKGNILERFSAQQFPDLHSELNLSSLELGDSALYFCASSIGEVYSYEKLFFGSGTQLSVL.